This record concerns one T cell receptor beta chain sequence. CDR1 is LNHDA, CDR2 SQIVND, per germline (reference sequence). This CDR3 has 13 residues. V lost 7 bases to trimming and J lost 5 bases; unmatched junction nucleotides: 8. These data are taken from a study of PD-L1 blockade in urothelial cancer. Study details: About 85% of the roughly 30 patients comprised males who had bladder-origin urothelial cancer. Specimens of blood held a median count of roughly 140,000 T cells.

Synthetic TCR analog templates were spiked into all PCRs individually. The data were produced by immunoSEQ multiplex PCR, yet TCRdb's version contains in-frame clones alone and is incomplete. The data contain 65,000 to 80,000 clones, around four fifths of them singletons. Here the sequenced sample was PBMCs, taken around atezolizumab (anti-PD-L1) treatment. This sequence originates from a man between 65 and 80 years old with urothelial cancer. The chain links TRBV19 to TRBJ2-7, with 7 positions matching TRBD1. DNA for the CDR3: TGTGCCAGTACCCCGACAGGGAAGGACGAGCAGTACTTC. This gives the protein CASTPTGKDEQYF.